This section outlines one T cell receptor (beta chain) sequence together with its context. Only a few counts were recorded for this clone. The antigen it recognizes is unknown. The sample holds no much larger clone one base away, and base qualities are not on file. This sample was taken from a study of blood T cell repertoires in COVID-19 (dated by TCRdb to 2020 to 2021). A note on the overall study: Samples covering the acute and convalescent phases of COVID-19 were provided by collaborators in the United States, Italy and Spain. The prospective study material was composed of cDNA or gDNA derived from T cells, B-cell-depleted T cells, or PBMCs. Deeply sampled blood TCRbeta repertoires from subjects exposed to, actively infected with, or recovered from COVID-19 were included in the dataset. The repertoires were released in a freely available public database meant as a resource for research on the immune response to SARS-CoV-2. The samples were drawn from two sources: the first 160 participants of the ongoing ImmuneRACE study, and fewer than 1,500 subjects contributed by 6 global collaborators. Nearly every sample came with metadata listing a de-identified subject ID, COVID-19 status, age in years and sex. Where HLA class I and class II types were available, the types were taken from metadata supplied by the sample provider, not from assay-based typing. The investigation overall reported the following: The amount of clinical and demographic metadata varied by source and participant and was provided uncurated.

The immunoSEQ Assay, a bias-controlled multiplex PCR, was used to amplify TCRbeta CDR3 regions from genomic DNA. For the original study's pipeline: The number of nucleated cells in each sample was estimated from the amplification of reference gene primers within the assay. Sequence reads were collapsed and filtered to measure the absolute abundance of every unique TCRbeta CDR3 rearrangement. For each sample, productive Simpson clonality was calculated as the square root of Simpson's diversity index over productive rearrangements. Here the immuneACCESS table is served through TCRdb, limited to in-frame sequences with V and J called. Missing clones are a known gap in these copies; in checked studies unresolved V genes cover under half, and the rest lacks a known reason. The V and J calls and clone size were taken over from that table, and D and trimming were inferred from the DNA. For this sample the table gives about 480,000 clones, of which roughly nine tenths were detected only once. The ten biggest clones cover 0.9% of the sample.

One collaborating source in Seattle enrolled patients while the patients were actively infected and followed the patients over time throughout the course of disease. Collaborating institutions collected whole blood in K2EDTA tubes following their own protocols. For TCRbeta analysis, collaborators shipped samples in one of three forms: frozen whole blood, isolated PBMCs, or DNA extracted from either of those sample types. For this chain, trimming is 5 bases at the V end and 6 bases at the J end, and the number of junction bases without a gene match is 10. Counted from cysteine to phenylalanine, this CDR3 has 14 amino acids. Only the CDR3 DNA stays, 42 bases, in frame from base 1. According to the germline V gene (reference sequence), CDR1 reads WNHNN and CDR2 reads SYGVQD.

Sequenced material: peripheral blood. The rearrangement combines TRBV10-1 with TRBJ2-7, with 7 middle bases fitting TRBD1. This clonotype was sampled from a man between 18 and 29 years old with COVID-19, enrolled during active disease. The DNA sequence is as follows: TGCGCCAGCAGTAAGGACAGGAAAGGGGCCGAGCAGTACTTC. It encodes CASSKDRKGAEQYF.